This TCR beta chain was identified in a study of blood T cell repertoires in COVID-19. About the research overall: Sites in the United States, Italy and Spain provided acute and convalescent COVID-19 samples. Nucleic acid was either cDNA or gDNA, and it came from T cells, B-cell-depleted T cells, or PBMCs.

Germline lookup yields CDR1 MNHEY and CDR2 SMNVEV (reference sequence). The CDR3 consists of 14 residues. V was pared by 3 bases and J by 5 bases, with 10 bases between. Per the original methods: It was from reference gene primer amplification that nucleated cell counts were estimated. Using immunoSEQ multiplex PCR, the repertoire was profiled, and TCRdb retains in-frame clones only, with some absent. That table gives V, J and clone size, and the DNA gave D and trimming. The sample lists roughly 17,000 clones, 85% to 90% occurring once. The TCR was taken from a human donor in a cohort sampled during active COVID-19. The sample consisted of peripheral blood. V usage is TRBV27 and J usage is TRBJ2-2; possibly TRBD2 for D (5 bases). Here the CDR3 DNA reads TGTGCCAGCAGTTTTGGGAGAACTACCGGGGAGCTGTTTTTT. Its protein is CASSFGRTTGELFF.